Below, 23 T cell receptor beta chains from the same sample are listed, as sequenced in a study of technical replicates of blood from a few donors. Method: immunoSEQ multiplex PCR; TCRdb's copy keeps in-frame clones and lacks some. Of about 81,000 clones listed, 85% to 95% are singletons. Sample: T cells isolated from PBMCs. These receptor sequences come from a human donor in good health.

The chain uses TRBV12-5 and TRBJ1-1; 7 bases align to TRBD1. CDR3 length: 17 residues. Germline loops: CDR1 LGHNT, CDR2 FRNRAP. V lost 2 bases and J lost 1; bases outside the gene matches: 10. CDR3 DNA sequence: TGTGCTAGTGGTTTGACTATAACCGGGACAGCGAACACTGAAGCTTTCTTT. Protein: CASGLTITGTANTEAFF.

This clone was recorded a few times. The chain has TRBV5-6 and TRBJ2-5, with D unresolved. Germline V CDR1 and CDR2: SGHDT, YYEEEE. Between the trimmed V and J ends, which lost 0 bases and 1 base, there was a span of 10 bases. The CDR3 length is 15 residues. The chain's CDR3 is CASSLDPIPQETQYF. The CDR3 bases are TGTGCCAGCAGCTTGGACCCTATTCCCCAAGAGACCCAGTACTTC.

CDR3 nucleotides: TGTGCCAGCAGTCGTTCCCTCCACGGTGAGCAGTTCTTC. As protein: CASSRSLHGEQFF. This sequence joins TRBV28 and TRBJ2-1; D remains ambiguous. The germline gives CDR1 MDHEN, CDR2 SYDVKM. V lost 5 bases, J lost 9 bases, and 14 bases lay in between. This CDR3 spans 13 amino acids.

The rearrangement links TRBV5-1 to TRBJ1-1, with D hard to call. Trimming pared 0 bases from V and 1 base from J, leaving 10 bases between. Germline loops: CDR1 SGHRS, CDR2 YFSETQ. The CDR3 loop spans 15 amino acids. The chain's CDR3 is CASSLEAGGNTEAFF. The CDR3 DNA reads TGCGCCAGCAGCTTGGAGGCGGGAGGGAACACTGAAGCTTTCTTT.

V is TRBV5-6 and J is TRBJ1-5; possible D gene TRBD1, 5 bases. CDR1 and CDR2 (germline): SGHDT, YYEEEE. V dropped 1 base and J dropped 7 bases, with 9 bases sitting between them. The CDR3 contains 13 residues. The CDR3 loop is CASSLIQEQPQHF. As DNA, the CDR3 is TGTGCCAGCAGCTTGATACAGGAACAGCCCCAGCATTTT.

The CDR3 DNA reads TGTGCCAGCAGTTTATCCAGCGGGCAGGGTCAGCCCCAGCATTTT. Translated, it gives CASSLSSGQGQPQHF. The genes are TRBV27 and TRBJ1-5, with D possibly being TRBD1 (5 bases). The CDR3 runs 15 residues. Trimming removed 0 bases at V and 6 bases at J, with 12 bases between. In germline, CDR1 is MNHEY, CDR2 SMNVEV (reference sequence).

The rearrangement joins TRBV11-2 to TRBJ1-4; TRBD1 matches 8 bases. With 3 bases clipped from V and 7 bases from J, the junction kept 7 bases outside the gene matches. Germline CDR1 and CDR2: SGHAT and FQNNGV. CDR3 length: 15 residues. CDR3: CASSFFTGGGEKLFF. CDR3 coding DNA: TGTGCCAGCAGCTTTTTTACAGGGGGTGGTGAAAAACTGTTTTTT. The full variable domain, completed using reference TRBV11-2 and TRBJ1-4, is EAGVAQSPRYKIIEKRQSVAFWCNPISGHATLYWYQQILGQGPKLLIQFQNNGVVDDSQLPKDRFSAERLKGVDSTLKIQPAKLEDSAVYLCASSFFTGGGEKLFFGSGTQLSVL.

This sequence joins TRBV7-9 and TRBJ2-7, with D maybe TRBD1 (5 bases). Trimming stripped 5 bases from V and 4 bases from J, with 9 bases between. In germline, CDR1 is SEHNR, CDR2 FQNEAQ (reference sequence). This CDR3 is built from 12 residues. CDR3 loop: CASSQQGYEQYF. The DNA of the CDR3 is TGTGCCAGCAGCCAGCAGGGATACGAGCAGTACTTC.

The rearrangement joins TRBV28 to TRBJ1-2; D is ambiguous. Germline assignment: CDR1 MDHEN and CDR2 SYDVKM. V dropped 3 bases and J dropped 4 bases, with 6 bases sitting between them. The CDR3 sequence is 12 residues long. The CDR3 nucleotides are TGTGCCAGCAGTTTCGGGTCCTATGGCTACACCTTC. Translating it yields CASSFGSYGYTF.

V usage is TRBV5-4 and J usage is TRBJ2-7; 10 bases line up with TRBD1. The trim removed 2 bases at V and 0 bases at J, leaving 5 bases unmatched. Germline assignment: CDR1 SGHNT and CDR2 YYREEE (reference sequence). The CDR3 has 16 residues. DNA of the CDR3: TGTGCCAGCAGCTTACCCGGGACAGGGGCCTCCTACGAGCAGTACTTC. Translated, it gives CASSLPGTGASYEQYF.

In this sample, this clone turned up a few times. This rearrangement joins TRBV6-5 to TRBJ1-1; 7 bases match TRBD1. Germline CDR1 and CDR2: MNHEY and SVGAGI. CDR3 length equals 15 residues. The V gene end was trimmed by 5 bases and the J gene end by 5 bases; junction bases not matched to a gene: 11. The CDR3 sequence is CASSLSHPGQTEAFF. The CDR3 region has the DNA TGTGCCAGCAGTCTTAGCCACCCGGGACAGACTGAAGCTTTCTTT.

The chain joins TRBV2 to TRBJ2-5; 15 bases fit TRBD2. This CDR3 has 15 residues. Germline V gene data show CDR1 as SNHLY and CDR2 as FYNNEI. The J segment lost 2 bases and the V segment lost 11 bases, leaving 6 bases of the junction unmatched. The CDR3 loop reads CACPGLAGGQETQYF. CDR3 sequence (DNA): TGTGCCTGCCCGGGACTAGCGGGGGGACAAGAGACCCAGTACTTC.

This chain connects TRBV28 to TRBJ2-1; TRBD1 agrees at 11 bases. V lost 8 bases, J lost 6 bases, and 6 bases stayed unmatched. In germline, CDR1 is MDHEN, CDR2 SYDVKM. CDR3 length: 14 amino acids. The CDR3: CASQMDRGPNEQFF. The CDR3 DNA sequence: TGTGCCAGCCAAATGGACAGGGGGCCCAATGAGCAGTTCTTC.

CDR3 residues: CATGGIRNYEQYF. CDR3 DNA sequence: TGTGCCACCGGAGGGATTAGGAACTACGAGCAGTACTTC. J is TRBJ2-7 and V is TRBV19, with D maybe TRBD2 (6 bases). Germline CDR1 reads LNHDA; CDR2 reads SQIVND (reference sequence). The CDR3 length is 13 residues. V lost 10 bases to trimming and J lost 3 bases, with 16 bases between them.

The chain has TRBV14 and TRBJ2-7; 8 positions agree with TRBD1. The CDR3 length is 14 residues. With V trimmed by 4 bases and J by 3 bases, 5 bases remained unmatched. Germline lookup yields CDR1 SGHDN and CDR2 FVKESK. The CDR3 spells CASSPRDRNYEQYF. The CDR3 DNA reads as TGTGCCAGCAGCCCCCGGGACAGGAACTACGAGCAGTACTTC. The whole variable domain, filled in from reference TRBV14 and TRBJ2-7, reads EAGVTQFPSHSVIEKGQTVTLRCDPISGHDNLYWYRRVMGKEIKFLLHFVKESKQDESGMPNNRFLAERTGGTYSTLKVQPAELEDSGVYFCASSPRDRNYEQYFGPGTRLTVT.

V and J are TRBV9 and TRBJ2-2; 11 positions match TRBD2. The CDR3 runs to 16 residues. Trimming at V came to 6 bases and at J to 3 bases, leaving 7 bases not matched to a gene. Germline CDR1 SGDLS, CDR2 YYNGEE. For the CDR3, the DNA is TGTGCCAGCACCGTCACTAGCGGGGGATACACCGGGGAGCTGTTTTTT. This gives the protein CASTVTSGGYTGELFF.

The chain carries TRBV7-6 and TRBJ1-2; the match to TRBD1 covers 7 bases. This CDR3 has 14 residues. Germline V lookup: CDR1 SGHVS, CDR2 FNYEAQ. V dropped 4 bases and J dropped 6; count of bases not matched to a gene: 8. The CDR3 DNA is TGTGCCAGCAGCTCCCAGACAGGGTCGAATGGCTACACCTTC. Protein sequence: CASSSQTGSNGYTF.

This chain joins TRBV10-1 and TRBJ1-5; D is possibly TRBD1 (5 bases). The CDR3 is 15 amino acids. Trimming left V 2 bases short and J 3 bases short, with 11 bases between. The germline CDR1 and CDR2 sequences are WNHNN and SYGVQD (reference sequence). CDR3 in DNA: TGCGCCAGCAGTGAGGGTCAGGGTTACAATCAGCCCCAGCATTTT. Translating gives CASSEGQGYNQPQHF.

This chain uses TRBV6-1 with TRBJ1-2; TRBD1 aligns across 9 bases. This CDR3 is built from 19 residues. V was clipped by 1 base and J by 4 bases; unmatched bases: 16. Germline V gene sequence: CDR1 MNHNS, CDR2 SASEGT. In nucleotides, the CDR3 is TGTGCCAGCAGTGAAGGTATAGGGGGACAGGGACGGATGGGCTATGGCTACACCTTC. Translation: CASSEGIGGQGRMGYGYTF.

The CDR3 protein is CAWIGPTYGYTF. In DNA, the CDR3 is TGTGCCTGGATTGGCCCAACCTATGGCTACACCTTC. This chain joins TRBV30 and TRBJ1-2, with D uncertain. Trimming left V 4 bases short and J 4 bases short, with 10 bases between. This CDR3 comprises 12 residues. The germline gives CDR1 GTSNPN, CDR2 SVGIG (reference sequence).

The rearrangement joins TRBV6-5 to TRBJ2-7; D not resolved. Germline V gene lookup returns CDR1 MNHEY and CDR2 SVGAGI. CDR3 length: 13 residues. V lost 6 bases to trimming and J lost 3 bases, with 12 bases between them. This CDR3 is CASSPTVNYEQYF. The CDR3 region has the DNA TGTGCCAGCAGCCCCACAGTAAACTACGAGCAGTACTTC.

This sequence joins TRBV4-2 and TRBJ2-1; weak D call: TRBD2 (5 bases). CDR1 and CDR2 from the germline V gene are LGHNA and YNFKEQ. V was shortened by 0 bases and J by 3 bases, with 15 bases between the two germline ends. There are 17 residues in the CDR3. The CDR3 loop reads CASSQDVPRAVYNEQFF. The CDR3 DNA sequence: TGTGCCAGCAGCCAAGATGTCCCCAGAGCGGTCTACAATGAGCAGTTCTTC.

V is TRBV5-1 and J is TRBJ1-1; D gene unclear. Trimming left V 7 bases short and J 7 bases short, with 20 bases between. Germline V gives CDR1 SGHRS, CDR2 YFSETQ. This CDR3 spans 14 amino acids. CDR3: CASGLTGVSGEAFF. The CDR3 nucleotides are TGCGCCAGCGGTCTTACCGGTGTCTCTGGTGAAGCTTTCTTT. Complete variable domain (other parts from reference TRBV5-1 and TRBJ1-1): KAGVTQTPRYLIKTRGQQVTLSCSPISGHRSVSWYQQTPGQGLQFLFEYFSETQRNKGNFPGRFSGRQFSNSRSEMNVSTLELGDSALYLCASGLTGVSGEAFFGQGTRLTVV.